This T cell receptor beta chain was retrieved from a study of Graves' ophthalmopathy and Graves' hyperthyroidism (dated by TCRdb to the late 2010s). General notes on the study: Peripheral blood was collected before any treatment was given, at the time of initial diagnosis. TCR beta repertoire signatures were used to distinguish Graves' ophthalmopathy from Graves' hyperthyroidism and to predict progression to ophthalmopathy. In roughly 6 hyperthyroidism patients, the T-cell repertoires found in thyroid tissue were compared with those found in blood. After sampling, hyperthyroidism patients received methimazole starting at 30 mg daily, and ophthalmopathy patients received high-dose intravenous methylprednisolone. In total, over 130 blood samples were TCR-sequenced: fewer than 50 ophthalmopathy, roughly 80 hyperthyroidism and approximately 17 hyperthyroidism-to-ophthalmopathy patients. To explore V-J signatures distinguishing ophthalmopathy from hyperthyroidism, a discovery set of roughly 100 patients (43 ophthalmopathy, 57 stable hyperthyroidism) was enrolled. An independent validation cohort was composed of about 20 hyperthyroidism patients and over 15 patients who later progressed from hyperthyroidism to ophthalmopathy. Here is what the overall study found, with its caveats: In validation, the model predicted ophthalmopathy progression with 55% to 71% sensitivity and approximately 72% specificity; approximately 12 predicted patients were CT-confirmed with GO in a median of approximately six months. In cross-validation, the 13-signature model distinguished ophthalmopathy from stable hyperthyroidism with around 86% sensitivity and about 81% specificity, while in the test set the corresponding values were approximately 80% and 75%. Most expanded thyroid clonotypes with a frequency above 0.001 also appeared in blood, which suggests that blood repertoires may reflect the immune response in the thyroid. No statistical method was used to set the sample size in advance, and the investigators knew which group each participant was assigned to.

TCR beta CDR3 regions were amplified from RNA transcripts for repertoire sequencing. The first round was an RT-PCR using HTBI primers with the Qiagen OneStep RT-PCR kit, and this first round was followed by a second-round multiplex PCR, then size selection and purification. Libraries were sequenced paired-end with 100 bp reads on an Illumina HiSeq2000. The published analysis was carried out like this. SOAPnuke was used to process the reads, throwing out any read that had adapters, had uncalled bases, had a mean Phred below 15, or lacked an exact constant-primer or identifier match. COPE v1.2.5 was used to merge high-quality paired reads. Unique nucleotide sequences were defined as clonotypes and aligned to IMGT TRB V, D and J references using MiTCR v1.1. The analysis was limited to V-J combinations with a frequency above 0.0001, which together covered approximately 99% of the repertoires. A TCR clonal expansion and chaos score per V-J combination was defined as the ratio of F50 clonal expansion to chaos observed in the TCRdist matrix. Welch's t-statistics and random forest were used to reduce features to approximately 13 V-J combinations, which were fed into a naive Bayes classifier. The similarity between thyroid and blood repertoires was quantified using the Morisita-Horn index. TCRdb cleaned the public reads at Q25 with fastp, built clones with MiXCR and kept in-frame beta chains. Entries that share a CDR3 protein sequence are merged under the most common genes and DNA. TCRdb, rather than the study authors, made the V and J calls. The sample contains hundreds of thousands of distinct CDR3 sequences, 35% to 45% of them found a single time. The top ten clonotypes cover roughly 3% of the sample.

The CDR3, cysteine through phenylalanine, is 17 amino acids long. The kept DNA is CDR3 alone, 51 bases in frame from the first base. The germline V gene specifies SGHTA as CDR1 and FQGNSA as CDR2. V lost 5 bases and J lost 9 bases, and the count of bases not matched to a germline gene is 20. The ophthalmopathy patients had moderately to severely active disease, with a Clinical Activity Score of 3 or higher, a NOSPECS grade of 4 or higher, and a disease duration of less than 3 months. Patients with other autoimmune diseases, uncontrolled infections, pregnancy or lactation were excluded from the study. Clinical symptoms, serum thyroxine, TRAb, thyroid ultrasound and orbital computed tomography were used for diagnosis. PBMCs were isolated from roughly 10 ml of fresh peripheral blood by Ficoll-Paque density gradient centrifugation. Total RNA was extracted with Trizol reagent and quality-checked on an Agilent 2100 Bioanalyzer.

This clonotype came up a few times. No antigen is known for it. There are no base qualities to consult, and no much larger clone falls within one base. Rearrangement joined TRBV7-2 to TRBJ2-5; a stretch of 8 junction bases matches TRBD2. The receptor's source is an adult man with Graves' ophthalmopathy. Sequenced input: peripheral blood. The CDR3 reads CASSQDFVTSGPRAQYF. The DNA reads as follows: TGTGCCAGCAGCCAAGATTTTGTTACTAGCGGACCGAGGGCCCAGTACTTC.